The 22 T cell receptor beta chains presented below share a single source sample, sequenced in a study of neurological immune-mediated disorders. TCRdb called the 5' RACE reads again in MiXCR, with one record for every CDR3 protein. The table includes 77,000 or so distinct CDR3 sequences, about 9.7% detected once. The specimen was PBMCs. These receptors were taken from a man aged 50 to 59 in good health.

This clonotype was seen ten or more times. DNA of the CDR3: TGTGCCAGCAGTCCGGGACAGGGAGGGGGAACGGCGATGTTTTTT. Amino acids: CASSPGQGGGTAMFF. The chain has TRBV12-3 or TRBV12-4 and TRBJ1-4, with TRBD1 matching over 9 bases. CDR3 length equals 15 residues. Unmatched junction bases numbered 16, after V lost 5 bases and J lost 15 bases.

The chain has TRBV7-2 and TRBJ1-2; no definite D call. The CDR3 has 11 residues. The V end was cut by 3 bases, the J end by 8 bases, with 7 bases between. Per the germline V gene, CDR1 is SGHTA and CDR2 is FQGNSA. The CDR3 DNA is TGTGCCAGCAGCTTCGTTGGGGGCTACACCTTC. This translates into CASSFVGGYTF.

This clonotype was picked up many times. The chain carries TRBV9 and TRBJ2-7; the match to TRBD2 covers 9 bases. The trim removed 4 bases at V and 2 bases at J, leaving 7 bases unmatched. In germline, CDR1 is SGDLS, CDR2 YYNGEE. This CDR3 contains 15 residues. The CDR3 sequence: CASSIGAGGPYEQYF. The CDR3 DNA reads TGTGCCAGCAGCATCGGGGCGGGAGGGCCCTACGAGCAGTACTTC. Combining the CDR3 with reference TRBV9 and TRBJ2-7 gives the whole variable domain DSGVTQTPKHLITATGQRVTLRCSPRSGDLSVYWYQQSLDQGLQFLIQYYNGEERAKGNILERFSAQQFPDLHSELNLSSLELGDSALYFCASSIGAGGPYEQYFGPGTRLTVT.

This clonotype was seen ten or more times. The V call is TRBV7-2, the J call TRBJ1-4; possible D gene TRBD1, 5 bases. CDR1 is SGHTA and CDR2 is FQGNSA in the germline V gene. The CDR3 runs to 14 residues. Trimming left V 1 base short and J 7 bases short, with 10 bases between. DNA of the CDR3: TGTGCCAGCAGCTTAGGGCTCCAGGGTGAAAAACTGTTTTTT. This gives the protein CASSLGLQGEKLFF.

Many counts were recorded for this clonotype. The V call is TRBV12-3 or TRBV12-4, the J call TRBJ1-1; the D gene is possibly TRBD1 (5 bases). The CDR3 length is 14 residues. V lost 7 bases, J lost 1 base, and 13 bases lay in between. This CDR3 is CASTPGQANTEAFF. In nucleotides, the CDR3 is TGTGCCAGCACCCCAGGGCAGGCGAACACTGAAGCTTTCTTT.

In this sample, this clonotype turned up many times. The CDR3, as DNA: TGTGCCAGCAGTAGCAGGAGGAGCAATCAGCCCCAGCATTTT. It is translated as CASSSRRSNQPQHF. The chain uses TRBV12-3 or TRBV12-4 and TRBJ1-5; D remains ambiguous. V was clipped by 5 bases and J by 1 base, with 9 bases between them. This CDR3 region has 14 residues.

The rearrangement uses TRBV5-6 and TRBJ2-1, with 8 bases fitting TRBD2. V was pared by 9 bases and J by 0 bases, with 14 bases of the junction left unmatched. Germline CDR1 and CDR2: SGHDT and YYEEEE. The CDR3 consists of 17 residues. CDR3 in amino acids: CAIIPVPSGSSYNEQFF. As DNA, the CDR3 is TGTGCCATCATCCCCGTTCCCAGCGGGAGCTCCTACAATGAGCAGTTCTTC.

The chain combines TRBV7-9 with TRBJ2-5; TRBD1 aligns across 7 bases. Germline assignment: CDR1 SEHNR and CDR2 FQNEAQ (reference sequence). CDR3 length: 17 amino acids. J gave up 5 bases and V 5 bases, and 17 bases lay outside the gene matches. The CDR3, as DNA: TGTGCCAGCAGCCGGGACAGCCGAACCCCACGGTTCGAGACCCAGTACTTC. It is translated as CASSRDSRTPRFETQYF.

In its sample, this clonotype was seen many times. This chain joins TRBV7-3 and TRBJ2-1; 10 positions match TRBD2. The CDR3 sequence is 16 residues long. The J segment lost 6 bases and the V segment lost 5 bases, leaving 10 bases of the junction unmatched. Germline V gene sequence: CDR1 SGHTA, CDR2 FQGTGA. The CDR3 nucleotides are TGTGCCAGCAGCCCCGCCCCAGCGGGGGGGCTCAATGAGCAGTTCTTC. This sequence encodes CASSPAPAGGLNEQFF.

Ten or more counts support this clonotype. CDR3 sequence: CATSGAGVRETQYF. DNA of the CDR3: TGTGCCACCAGTGGGGCAGGGGTTAGGGAGACCCAGTACTTC. The J gene is TRBJ2-5, the V gene TRBV24-1, with D possibly being TRBD1 (6 bases). Germline CDR1 is KGHDR and CDR2 is SFDVKD. Trimming pared 5 bases from V and 5 bases from J, leaving 14 bases between. The CDR3 totals 14 residues.

The sample holds a few counts of this clonotype. The chain carries TRBV7-2 and TRBJ2-1; 7 positions agree with TRBD2. CDR1 is SGHTA and CDR2 is FQGNSA in the germline V gene. The CDR3 sequence is 15 residues long. The ends lost 1 base at V and 8 bases at J; junction bases unmatched: 8. The CDR3 reads CASSLGGTTSHEQFF. The CDR3, as DNA: TGTGCCAGCAGCTTAGGGGGGACTACCTCCCATGAGCAGTTCTTC.

This clonotype was detected ten times or more. This sequence joins TRBV27 and TRBJ2-1, with TRBD2 matching over 11 bases. Germline values: CDR1 MNHEY, CDR2 SMNVEV (reference sequence). Losses at the gene ends were 4 bases for V and 6 bases for J; bases not matched to a gene: 5. This CDR3 comprises 15 residues. The CDR3 DNA sequence: TGTGCCAGCAGTTCCGGGACTAGCGGCCGCAATGAGCAGTTCTTC. Amino acids: CASSSGTSGRNEQFF.

This clonotype occurred many times. The rearrangement joins TRBV10-3 to TRBJ1-6; D may be TRBD1 (5 bases). Trimming removed 0 bases from V and 3 bases from J, with 15 bases in between. This CDR3 is 18 amino acids long. Per germline, CDR1 ENHRY and CDR2 SYGVKD. This chain's CDR3 is CAISESVQTANYNSPLHF. CDR3 DNA sequence: TGTGCCATCAGTGAGTCGGTTCAGACAGCGAACTATAATTCACCCCTCCACTTT.

This clonotype has at least ten counts. The chain links TRBV7-2 to TRBJ2-1, with D possibly being TRBD2 (6 bases). Germline V gene lookup returns CDR1 SGHTA and CDR2 FQGNSA. The CDR3 has 16 amino acids. The V end was cut by 5 bases, the J end by 0 bases, with 14 bases between. The CDR3 DNA sequence: TGTGCCAGCAGCCTGCAAAGGGACTCCTCCTACAATGAGCAGTTCTTC. This codes for CASSLQRDSSYNEQFF.

This clonotype was seen at least ten times. The V gene is TRBV20-1, the J gene TRBJ2-1; no definite D call. The CDR3 sequence is 10 residues long. Germline assignment: CDR1 DFQATT and CDR2 SNEGSKA (reference sequence). Trimming took 4 bases from V and 14 from J, leaving 12 bases between them. The CDR3 region has the DNA TGCAGTGCTATGGCGACGGCTGAGTTCTTC. This gives the protein CSAMATAEFF.

This clonotype was detected many times. The chain couples TRBV5-1 to TRBJ1-6; D unclear. This CDR3 contains 14 residues. Germline V gene data show CDR1 as SGHRS and CDR2 as YFSETQ. Trimming removed 0 bases at V and 10 bases at J, with 11 bases between. CDR3 sequence: CASSLEAVVSPLHF. The CDR3 DNA follows: TGCGCCAGCAGCTTGGAGGCCGTGGTATCACCCCTCCACTTT. The full variable domain, rest sourced from reference TRBV5-1 and TRBJ1-6, is KAGVTQTPRYLIKTRGQQVTLSCSPISGHRSVSWYQQTPGQGLQFLFEYFSETQRNKGNFPGRFSGRQFSNSRSEMNVSTLELGDSALYLCASSLEAVVSPLHFGNGTRLTVT.

This chain joins TRBV6-5 and TRBJ2-7; 8 bases map to TRBD2. Looked up from germline, CDR1 is MNHEY and CDR2 is SVGAGI. The CDR3 contains 15 residues. The junction had 8 bases not matched to a gene; V was cut back by 2 bases and J by 5 bases. The CDR3 DNA reads TGTGCCAGCAGTTACCGGACGGGACTAGTCCACGAGCAGTACTTC. Translation gives CASSYRTGLVHEQYF.

This clonotype came up many times. The rearrangement links TRBV4-3 to TRBJ2-3, with a possible D match to TRBD2 (6 bases). CDR3 length: 17 amino acids. Germline V CDR1 and CDR2: LGHNA, YSLEER. V lost 4 bases and J 1 base, leaving 18 bases between the germline ends. The CDR3 nucleotides are TGCGCCAGCAGCCGGAGGGACCGTTATGCCGGCACAGATACGCAGTATTTT. Its translation is CASSRRDRYAGTDTQYF.

Ten or more counts support this clonotype. This chain links TRBV3-1 with TRBJ2-1; the match to TRBD2 covers 12 bases. CDR3 length equals 12 residues. The germline gives CDR1 LGHDT, CDR2 YNNKEL (reference sequence). V dropped 3 bases and J dropped 16; count of bases not matched to a gene: 4. CDR3 in DNA: TGTGCCAGCAGCCACCGACTAGCGGGAGCTTTCTTC. Residues: CASSHRLAGAFF.

This clonotype was detected ten times or more. The chain uses TRBV12-3 or TRBV12-4 and TRBJ2-1; D is perhaps TRBD1 (6 bases). CDR3 length: 13 residues. Trimming shortened V by 3 bases and J by 4 bases, and 7 bases separated the two germline ends. The CDR3 loop reads CASSFGQYNEQFF. The CDR3 bases are TGTGCCAGCAGTTTCGGACAGTACAATGAGCAGTTCTTC.

Only a few counts were recorded for this clonotype. The chain combines TRBV12-3 or TRBV12-4 with TRBJ1-3; possibly TRBD1 for D (6 bases). Trimming pared 6 bases from V and 0 bases from J, leaving 15 bases between. The length of the CDR3 is 16 residues. Written as DNA, the CDR3 is TGTGCCAGCAGAACGACAGGTCCCGGCTCTGGAAACACCATATATTTT. Its protein product is CASRTTGPGSGNTIYF.

This clonotype showed up many times. The chain is built from TRBV5-1 and TRBJ2-7; D gene ambiguous. V was shortened by 3 bases and J by 3 bases, with 16 bases between the two germline ends. This CDR3 is 15 amino acids long. The germline CDR1 and CDR2 sequences are SGHRS and YFSETQ. The CDR3 spells CASSSSPARYYEQYF. The DNA of the CDR3 is TGCGCCAGCAGCTCGAGTCCAGCGAGATACTACGAGCAGTACTTC.